Below, 9 T cell receptor beta chains from the same sample are listed, as sequenced in a study of blood T cell repertoires in COVID-19. Clones were read by immunoSEQ multiplex PCR, and TCRdb kept only the in-frame ones, dropping some. Of 220,000 or so clones listed, around 86% are singletons. Material for sequencing was peripheral blood. The receptors shown here come from a woman at least 80 years old with COVID-19, enrolled during active disease.

V usage is TRBV30 and J usage is TRBJ2-3, with 7 bases fitting TRBD2. This CDR3 contains 15 residues. V gave up 4 bases and J gave up 0 bases; unmatched junction bases: 7. Germline assignment: CDR1 GTSNPN and CDR2 SVGIG (reference sequence). In DNA, the CDR3 is TGTGCCTGGAATCTAGCGGCTACTAGCACAGATACGCAGTATTTT. Its protein product is CAWNLAATSTDTQYF.

The chain joins TRBV19 to TRBJ1-4, with 9 bases that match TRBD1. This CDR3 has 14 amino acids. The junction had 9 bases not matched to a gene; V was cut back by 2 bases and J by 14 bases. The V gene's germline CDR1 is LNHDA and CDR2 SQIVND (reference sequence). The CDR3 loop is CASSIRDREISLFF. The CDR3 nucleotides read TGTGCCAGTAGTATAAGGGACAGGGAGATCTCGCTGTTTTTT.

This clone showed up just once. The rearrangement joins TRBV6-5 to TRBJ2-6; a weak D match, TRBD2 (6 bases). In germline, CDR1 is MNHEY, CDR2 SVGAGI. Trimming stripped 7 bases from V and 0 bases from J, with 10 bases between. This CDR3 has 15 residues. The CDR3 coding sequence is TGTGCCAGCACGGGAGCCTCCTCTGGGGCCAACGTCCTGACTTTC. This translates into CASTGASSGANVLTF.

The chain's CDR3 is CSATGTESGYTF. CDR3 nucleotides: TGCAGCGCCACCGGGACAGAAAGTGGCTACACCTTC. V and J are TRBV29-1 and TRBJ1-2, with TRBD1 matching 7 bases. The trim removed 7 bases at V and 7 bases at J, leaving 9 bases unmatched. CDR1 is SQVTM, CDR2 ANQGSEA, per germline. CDR3 size: 12 residues.

This clone came up many times. This chain uses TRBV4-2 with TRBJ1-4; D is ambiguous. This CDR3 contains 16 residues. Looked up from germline, CDR1 is LGHNA and CDR2 is YNFKEQ. V lost 3 bases and J lost 0, with 11 bases in between. CDR3 residues: CASSQLKDSTNEKLFF. As DNA, the CDR3 is TGTGCCAGCAGCCAGCTAAAGGACTCAACTAATGAAAAACTGTTTTTT.

The V gene is TRBV7-2, the J gene TRBJ1-2; a possible D gene is TRBD1 (5 bases). Trimming pared 7 bases from V and 2 bases from J, leaving 11 bases between. The CDR3 loop spans 13 amino acids. Germline CDR1 SGHTA, CDR2 FQGNSA. The CDR3 spells CASTVGPNYGYTF. CDR3 DNA: TGTGCCAGCACCGTGGGGCCGAACTATGGCTACACCTTC.

V and J are TRBV18 and TRBJ1-3, with D unresolved. Germline assignment: CDR1 KGHSH and CDR2 LQKENI. The V end was cut by 7 bases, the J end by 3 bases, with 10 bases between. CDR3 length: 13 residues. The CDR3 DNA sequence: TGTGCCAGCTTTCCCCCGGTTGGAAACACCATATATTTT. This translates into CASFPPVGNTIYF.

The chain links TRBV10-3 to TRBJ2-1, with 10 bases identical to TRBD2. Germline values: CDR1 ENHRY, CDR2 SYGVKD. This CDR3 is built from 15 residues. V was clipped by 6 bases and J by 4 bases; unmatched bases: 6. The CDR3 is CAIRGSGGPYNEQFF. The CDR3 region has the DNA TGTGCCATCAGAGGTAGCGGGGGGCCTTACAATGAGCAGTTCTTC.

V and J are TRBV7-3 and TRBJ1-4; D is unresolved. The CDR3 has 13 amino acids. Trimming removed 5 bases at V and 8 bases at J, with 12 bases between. Germline CDR1 and CDR2: SGHTA and FQGTGA. CDR3 sequence (DNA): TGTGCCAGCAGCCAAAAGGCGGGCGAAAAACTGTTTTTT. Encoded protein: CASSQKAGEKLFF.